A single sample is the source of the 28 T cell receptor beta chains below, sequenced in a study of human T cells and chemical hapten exposure. TCRdb reprocessed the RACE reads via MiXCR and lists one record per CDR3 protein. The repertoire holds just under 350,000 distinct CDR3 sequences, under 8% seen once, with around 8.4% in the top ten. Time point specified: patch test 1, 2 weeks after DPC sensitization. Treatment in this sample: therapeutic diphenylcyclopropenone sensitization with weekly scalp DPC. The sample here was whole blood, taken in connection with sensitization to the hapten diphenylcyclopropenone (DPC). The receptors originated from a woman aged 18 to 35 with alopecia areata. Some clones in this sample may be carry-over from other donors' samples.

This clonotype was observed many times. The chain links TRBV12-3 or TRBV12-4 to TRBJ2-4; D gene uncertain. This CDR3 spans 12 amino acids. The V and J ends lost 5 bases and 7 bases respectively, with 9 bases between them. The CDR3 sequence: CASSPLGNIQYF. CDR3 DNA: TGTGCCAGCAGTCCGTTGGGGAACATTCAGTACTTC.

This chain links TRBV6-2 or TRBV6-3 with TRBJ1-6, with D tentatively TRBD1 (5 bases). CDR1 MNHEY and CDR2 SVGEGT come from the germline V gene. V lost 6 bases and J 14 bases, leaving 14 bases between the germline ends. The length of the CDR3 is 12 residues. CDR3 DNA sequence: TGTGCCAGCAGCCGACAGAGTAGCACCCTCCACTTT. This codes for CASSRQSSTLHF.

This clonotype was recorded many times. The chain recombines TRBV6-2 or TRBV6-3 with TRBJ2-7, with D perhaps matching TRBD1 (5 bases). The length of the CDR3 is 11 residues. The V gene's germline CDR1 is MNHEY and CDR2 SVGEGT. Trimming cost V 11 bases and J 4 bases, with 12 bases left between them. The CDR3 nucleotides are TGTGCCGTTACTCAGGGATACGAGCAGTACTTC. Residues: CAVTQGYEQYF.

The chain recombines TRBV3-1 with TRBJ1-1; D ambiguous. The CDR3 is 15 amino acids. Germline CDR1 LGHDT, CDR2 YNNKEL (reference sequence). Trimming removed 6 bases from V and 1 base from J, with 15 bases in between. The CDR3 spells CASSVSVVRNTEAFF. As DNA, the CDR3 is TGTGCCAGCAGTGTCTCCGTAGTCCGGAACACTGAAGCTTTCTTT. Based on the CDR3 plus reference TRBV3-1 and TRBJ1-1, the full variable domain is DTAVSQTPKYLVTQMGNDKSIKCEQNLGHDTMYWYKQDSKKFLKIMFSYNNKELIINETVPNRFSPKSPDKAHLNLHINSLELGDSAVYFCASSVSVVRNTEAFFGQGTRLTVV.

This clonotype came up a few times. This sequence joins TRBV6-2 or TRBV6-3 and TRBJ1-5; TRBD1 might be the D (6 bases). The germline gives CDR1 MNHEY, CDR2 SVGEGT. This CDR3 comprises 13 residues. Trimming stripped 7 bases from V and 3 bases from J, with 10 bases between. CDR3 DNA sequence: TGTGCCAGCATAGGACAGCACAATCAGCCCCAGCATTTT. The encoded protein is CASIGQHNQPQHF.

This rearrangement joins TRBV6-5 to TRBJ1-1; a weak D match, TRBD1 (5 bases). CDR1 MNHEY and CDR2 SVGAGI come from the germline V gene. The CDR3 is made up of 13 amino acids. The V end was cut by 2 bases, the J end by 8 bases, with 12 bases between. The CDR3 sequence is CASSYGAETEAFF. In nucleotides, the CDR3 is TGTGCCAGCAGTTACGGGGCAGAGACCGAAGCTTTCTTT.

This clonotype was recorded at least ten times. This chain joins TRBV6-2 or TRBV6-3 and TRBJ1-5; 7 bases agree with TRBD1. J gave up 10 bases and V 5 bases, and 8 bases lay outside the gene matches. CDR1 is MNHEY and CDR2 is SVGEGT in the germline V gene. CDR3 length: 13 amino acids. The CDR3: CASSHPDRDPQHF. The CDR3 nucleotides are TGTGCCAGCAGTCACCCCGACAGGGACCCCCAGCATTTT.

This clonotype has a handful of counts. This rearrangement joins TRBV6-5 to TRBJ1-1; D not resolved. Germline CDR1 is MNHEY and CDR2 is SVGAGI. The CDR3 has 12 amino acids. The V end lost 4 bases, the J end lost 1 base, and 4 bases lay between the germline ends. CDR3 amino acids: CASSSTNTEAFF. In DNA, the CDR3 is TGTGCCAGCAGTTCGACGAACACTGAAGCTTTCTTT.

Ten or more counts support this clonotype. This chain joins TRBV9 and TRBJ1-1; D unresolved. The V and J ends lost 4 bases and 6 bases respectively, with 13 bases between them. In germline, CDR1 is SGDLS, CDR2 YYNGEE. The CDR3 contains 13 residues. The CDR3 loop reads CASSSPHAAEAFF. CDR3 coding DNA: TGTGCCAGCAGCTCCCCCCACGCAGCTGAAGCTTTCTTT.

The V and J genes are TRBV6-2 or TRBV6-3 and TRBJ2-3; weak D call: TRBD2 (7 bases). Germline-derived CDR1 and CDR2 are MNHEY and SVGEGT. The CDR3 sequence is 18 residues long. Trimming removed 0 bases from V and 2 bases from J, with 18 bases in between. CDR3 sequence reads: CASSYSIRGGRFTDTQYF. In DNA form, the CDR3 reads TGTGCCAGCAGTTACTCCATTAGGGGGGGCCGGTTCACAGATACGCAGTATTTT.

This chain links TRBV28 with TRBJ1-2; no reliable D call. V lost 1 base, J lost 4 bases, and 13 bases lay in between. The CDR3 spans 15 residues. Germline values: CDR1 MDHEN, CDR2 SYDVKM. CDR3 protein: CASSLSPVPSYGYTF. For the CDR3, the DNA is TGTGCCAGCAGTTTATCCCCCGTTCCCTCCTATGGCTACACCTTC.

This clonotype was seen at least ten times. V gene TRBV6-2 or TRBV6-3 combines with J gene TRBJ1-5, with TRBD1 as a possible D gene (6 bases). CDR3 length: 17 amino acids. Germline loops: CDR1 MNHEY, CDR2 SVGEGT. The V and J ends lost 2 bases and 1 base respectively, with 15 bases between them. The DNA for the CDR3 is TGTGCCAGCAGTTACGTATTGCAGGGGCACAGCAATCAGCCCCAGCATTTT. Translation: CASSYVLQGHSNQPQHF.

This chain uses TRBV27 with TRBJ1-1; possibly TRBD1 for D (5 bases). This CDR3 has 15 residues. The germline gives CDR1 MNHEY, CDR2 SMNVEV (reference sequence). Trimming removed 5 bases at V and 0 bases at J, with 13 bases between. CDR3 in DNA: TGTGCCAGCAGTCCTCAGACAGTCATGAACACTGAAGCTTTCTTT. Translated: CASSPQTVMNTEAFF.

The chain recombines TRBV4-2 with TRBJ1-4; D unclear. V was clipped by 3 bases and J by 5 bases, with 22 bases between them. This CDR3 has 18 residues. Germline CDR1 is LGHNA and CDR2 is YNFKEQ. As DNA, the CDR3 is TGTGCCAGCAGCCAGATCGGCGGTGAGGTAAACAAAAATGAAAAACTGTTTTTT. Translating it yields CASSQIGGEVNKNEKLFF.

This clonotype was picked up many times. The chain employs TRBV29-1 and TRBJ1-5, with TRBD1 identical over 9 bases. CDR1 is SQVTM and CDR2 is ANQGSEA in the germline V gene. Trimming cost V 4 bases and J 9 bases; bases outside gene matches: 7. This CDR3 comprises 13 residues. In DNA, the CDR3 is TGCAGCGTTGGACAGGGGGAGGATCGGCCCCAGCATTTT. Its translation is CSVGQGEDRPQHF.

The sample holds a few counts of this clonotype. The V and J genes are TRBV5-1 and TRBJ2-7; maybe TRBD1 (6 bases). The CDR3 runs to 14 residues. The germline gives CDR1 SGHRS, CDR2 YFSETQ. V lost 0 bases to trimming and J lost 3 bases, with 10 bases between them. CDR3 sequence (DNA): TGCGCCAGCAGCTTGGGGGACACTAACTACGAGCAGTACTTC. It encodes CASSLGDTNYEQYF.

This clonotype occurred a few times. CDR3 residues: CASSVSSGATSGGEEQYF. The CDR3, as DNA: TGTGCCAGCAGCGTTTCGTCCGGAGCCACTAGCGGGGGGGAAGAGCAGTACTTC. V gene TRBV9 combines with J gene TRBJ2-7; 13 positions match TRBD2. Germline V CDR1 and CDR2: SGDLS, YYNGEE. The CDR3 length is 18 residues. V was pared by 2 bases and J by 7 bases, with 15 bases of the junction left unmatched.

The V call is TRBV7-9, the J call TRBJ1-4; maybe TRBD1 (5 bases). The CDR3 contains 17 residues. Germline CDR1 SEHNR, CDR2 FQNEAQ (reference sequence). The V gene lost 1 base and the J gene lost 2 bases, with 14 bases spanning the gap. The CDR3 spells CASSLGVSRGTNEKLFF. The CDR3 nucleotides are TGTGCCAGCAGCTTAGGGGTGTCGCGGGGGACTAATGAAAAACTGTTTTTT.

This clonotype was detected only a few times. CDR3 nucleotides: TGTGCCATCAGTGATAGCGGGGGGGGCAATGAGCAGTTCTTC. It codes for CAISDSGGGNEQFF. This sequence joins TRBV10-3 and TRBJ2-1; TRBD2 matches at 11 bases. V was clipped by 3 bases and J by 6 bases; unmatched bases: 1. CDR1 is ENHRY, CDR2 SYGVKD, per germline. The CDR3 length is 14 residues.

CDR3 protein: CASSSSSHTQYF. CDR3 bases: TGTGCCAGCAGCTCCTCAAGCCATACGCAGTATTTT. The chain is built from TRBV7-8 and TRBJ2-3; D call uncertain. Germline lookup yields CDR1 SGHVS and CDR2 FQNEAQ. This CDR3 is 12 amino acids long. The V and J ends lost 4 bases and 7 bases respectively, with 9 bases between them.

In its sample, this clonotype was seen a few times. This CDR3 is CSAWVGPPFHEQFF. The CDR3 nucleotides are TGCAGTGCTTGGGTGGGTCCACCTTTCCATGAGCAGTTCTTC. The chain employs TRBV20-1 and TRBJ2-1; D not resolved. Germline CDR1 and CDR2: DFQATT and SNEGSKA (reference sequence). Trimming pared 5 bases from V and 8 bases from J, leaving 19 bases between. The CDR3 length is 14 residues.

The sample holds a few counts of this clonotype. The gene calls are TRBV15 and TRBJ2-7; D is unclear. CDR1 and CDR2 from the germline V gene are LNHNV and YYDKDF (reference sequence). CDR3 length equals 16 residues. V shed 5 bases and J shed 1 base, with 18 bases lying between them. The CDR3 DNA reads as TGTGCCACCAGCGCCCGGGCGAACCTAGGTTCCTACGAGCAGTACTTC. This translates into CATSARANLGSYEQYF.

The V call is TRBV7-2, the J call TRBJ1-5; no reliable D call. The CDR3 runs 13 residues. With 3 bases removed from V and 9 bases from J, the gap between germline ends came to 12 bases. Germline-derived CDR1 and CDR2 are SGHTA and FQGNSA. CDR3 region: CASSFFDSWPQHF. The CDR3 coding sequence is TGTGCCAGCAGCTTCTTCGATTCGTGGCCCCAGCATTTT.

This clonotype has a count of ten or more. The genes are TRBV29-1 and TRBJ1-1, with 10 bases lining up with TRBD1. The V gene's germline CDR1 is SQVTM and CDR2 ANQGSEA. Unmatched junction bases numbered 7, after V lost 6 bases and J lost 6 bases. The CDR3 length is 13 residues. The CDR3 spells CSVNRDRGSEAFF. CDR3 sequence (DNA): TGCAGCGTGAACCGGGACAGGGGATCTGAAGCTTTCTTT.

The gene calls are TRBV5-1 and TRBJ2-2; D is undetermined. CDR3 length: 14 residues. Germline V gene lookup returns CDR1 SGHRS and CDR2 YFSETQ. Trimming shortened V by 2 bases and J by 2 bases, and 7 bases separated the two germline ends. CDR3 nucleotide sequence: TGCGCCAGCAGCTTCGGGTTAAACACCGGGGAGCTGTTTTTT. Amino acid sequence: CASSFGLNTGELFF. Looking up the rest from reference TRBV5-1 and TRBJ2-2 gives the full variable domain: KAGVTQTPRYLIKTRGQQVTLSCSPISGHRSVSWYQQTPGQGLQFLFEYFSETQRNKGNFPGRFSGRQFSNSRSEMNVSTLELGDSALYLCASSFGLNTGELFFGEGSRLTVL.

This clonotype was detected ten times or more. The rearrangement uses TRBV12-5 and TRBJ2-3; TRBD2 is a possible D gene (6 bases). With 1 base removed from V and 6 bases from J, the gap between germline ends came to 8 bases. The CDR3 covers 13 residues. Germline V gene lookup returns CDR1 LGHNT and CDR2 FRNRAP. The CDR3 nucleotides read TGTGCTAGTGGTTTGGGAGGAGGGGATACGCAGTATTTT. It specifies CASGLGGGDTQYF.

This clonotype was counted many times. The chain joins TRBV10-3 to TRBJ1-1; 7 bases align to TRBD1. The germline gives CDR1 ENHRY, CDR2 SYGVKD. Unmatched junction bases numbered 9, after V lost 9 bases and J lost 5 bases. CDR3 length equals 13 residues. This CDR3 is CAISPQQGTEAFF. The CDR3 DNA is TGTGCCATTTCTCCCCAACAGGGGACTGAAGCTTTCTTT.

At least ten counts were recorded for this clonotype. The V and J genes are TRBV4-2 and TRBJ2-3; 9 nucleotides agree with TRBD2. Germline loops: CDR1 LGHNA, CDR2 YNFKEQ. V lost 1 base to trimming and J lost 3 bases; unmatched junction nucleotides: 8. The CDR3 is 17 amino acids. The CDR3 region is CASSQVDAGGFTDTQYF. The CDR3, as DNA: TGTGCCAGCAGCCAAGTCGATGCGGGGGGGTTTACAGATACGCAGTATTTT.